Listed here is a single T cell receptor beta chain. Its target is unknown. This table comes from immunoSEQ multiplex PCR, and its TCRdb copy is limited to in-frame clones, with some not included. The sample consists of millions of clones, approximately 94% of them appearing once. These data come from a study of shared clonotypes between healthy human individuals. As defined, naive CD8 cells were CD45RO-negative and positively selected for CCR7, with terminally differentiated effector memory CD45RA+ cells excluded. Study findings and constraints: Generation probability values for non-shared clonotypes were lower than those for clonotypes shared by all four donors.

Specimen: naive CD8+ T cells sorted from blood. The source is a young man in good health.

The CDR3 nucleotides read TGCGCCAGCAGCCCCCCAGAAGGGGAATTCGATCAGCCCCAGCATTTT. This gives the protein CASSPPEGEFDQPQHF. This sequence joins TRBV4-1 and TRBJ1-5; perhaps TRBD1 as D (5 bases). The CDR3 totals 16 residues. Germline values: CDR1 MGHRA, CDR2 YSYEKL. V was pared by 4 bases and J by 5 bases, with 18 bases between.